The 18 T cell receptor beta chains below all came from one sample that was sequenced in a study of blood T cell repertoires in COVID-19. Measured with immunoSEQ multiplex PCR; TCRdb has only the in-frame clones, and not every one. The sample consists of some 400,000 clones, about 89% of them appearing once. The specimen sequenced was peripheral blood. The receptors here all came from a woman aged 55-69 years with COVID-19, enrolled during active disease.

The V and J genes are TRBV4-1 and TRBJ2-1, with D possibly TRBD2 on 6 matching bases. V was cut by 4 bases and J by 3 bases, with 16 bases left in between. CDR3 length: 16 amino acids. Looked up from germline, CDR1 is MGHRA and CDR2 is YSYEKL. CDR3 region: CASSPKEGNVYNEQFF. DNA of the CDR3: TGCGCCAGCAGCCCGAAGGAGGGGAATGTCTACAATGAGCAGTTCTTC.

The chain uses TRBV5-5 and TRBJ1-6; TRBD1 matches at 11 bases. The CDR3 runs 15 residues. Losses at the gene ends were 4 bases for V and 10 bases for J; bases not matched to a gene: 7. Germline lookup yields CDR1 SGHKS and CDR2 YYEKEE (reference sequence). The CDR3 here is CASSLSGQGGSPLHF. CDR3 DNA: TGTGCCAGCAGCCTCTCGGGACAGGGGGGATCACCCCTCCACTTT. Complete variable domain (other parts from reference TRBV5-5 and TRBJ1-6): DAGVTQSPTHLIKTRGQQVTLRCSPISGHKSVSWYQQVLGQGPQFIFQYYEKEERGRGNFPDRFSARQFPNYSSELNVNALLLGDSALYLCASSLSGQGGSPLHFGNGTRLTVT.

The chain combines TRBV5-1 with TRBJ2-4; 7 nucleotides match TRBD1. CDR1 is SGHRS and CDR2 is YFSETQ in the germline V gene. This CDR3 region has 14 residues. With V trimmed by 4 bases and J by 6 bases, 7 bases remained unmatched. This CDR3 is CASSLDRDRNIQYF. The CDR3 region has the DNA TGCGCCAGCAGCCTCGACAGGGACCGAAACATTCAGTACTTC. The full variable domain, in which reference TRBV5-1 and TRBJ2-4 provide the parts outside the CDR3, is KAGVTQTPRYLIKTRGQQVTLSCSPISGHRSVSWYQQTPGQGLQFLFEYFSETQRNKGNFPGRFSGRQFSNSRSEMNVSTLELGDSALYLCASSLDRDRNIQYFGAGTRLSVL.

The chain couples TRBV18 to TRBJ1-1; 10 nucleotides agree with TRBD1. J lost 8 bases, V lost 3 bases, and 6 bases had no gene match. Germline-derived CDR1 and CDR2 are KGHSH and LQKENI. The CDR3 loop spans 14 amino acids. The CDR3 DNA follows: TGTGCCAGCTCACCTCCGGGACAGGGGCTAGAAGCTTTCTTT. Amino acid sequence: CASSPPGQGLEAFF. The variable domain in full, completed from reference TRBV18 and TRBJ1-1, reads NAGVMQNPRHLVRRRGQEARLRCSPMKGHSHVYWYRQLPEEGLKFMVYLQKENIIDESGMPKERFSAEFPKEGPSILRIQQVVRGDSAAYFCASSPPGQGLEAFFGQGTRLTVV.

The sample holds one count of this clone. The CDR3 sequence is CASTRGRGGLTDTQYF. The CDR3 DNA follows: TGTGCCAGCACCCGGGGGCGGGGGGGCCTCACAGATACGCAGTATTTT. The rearrangement joins TRBV2 to TRBJ2-3; 9 nucleotides line up with TRBD2. This CDR3 region has 16 residues. With 7 bases clipped from V and 2 bases from J, the junction kept 10 bases outside the gene matches. Germline V CDR1 and CDR2: SNHLY, FYNNEI.

The genes are TRBV6-6 and TRBJ1-5, with 7 nucleotides matching TRBD1. V shed 5 bases and J 2 bases; nucleotides not matched to a gene: 3. Germline CDR1 MNHNY, CDR2 SVGAGI (reference sequence). The CDR3 covers 14 residues. CDR3 sequence: CASSRTGRNQPQHF. As DNA, the CDR3 is TGTGCCAGCAGTCGGACAGGACGCAATCAGCCCCAGCATTTT.

This clone was detected once. The rearrangement joins TRBV20-1 to TRBJ1-1; D ambiguous. Germline assignment: CDR1 DFQATT and CDR2 SNEGSKA (reference sequence). V gave up 3 bases and J gave up 2 bases, with 10 bases separating them. The CDR3 is 13 amino acids. In nucleotides, the CDR3 is TGCAGTGCTAGTTCAACGGGAAACACTGAAGCTTTCTTT. This codes for CSASSTGNTEAFF.

V is TRBV4-1 and J is TRBJ2-7; 10 positions agree with TRBD1. J gave up 4 bases and V 2 bases, and 5 bases lay outside the gene matches. The CDR3 runs to 15 residues. Germline V CDR1 and CDR2: MGHRA, YSYEKL. The CDR3 coding sequence is TGCGCCAGCAGCCAACGGGGACAGGGGCTATACGAGCAGTACTTC. Protein: CASSQRGQGLYEQYF.

This clone has ten or more counts. The gene calls are TRBV4-1 and TRBJ1-4; unclear D gene. The CDR3 extends over 15 amino acids. The V and J ends lost 0 bases and 6 bases respectively, with 11 bases between them. Germline loops: CDR1 MGHRA, CDR2 YSYEKL. The CDR3 reads CASSQDLTLDEKLFF. DNA for the CDR3: TGCGCCAGCAGCCAAGATCTAACTTTAGATGAAAAACTGTTTTTT.

The chain couples TRBV24-1 to TRBJ1-1; TRBD1 might be the D (6 bases). Looked up from germline, CDR1 is KGHDR and CDR2 is SFDVKD. Trimming stripped 1 base from V and 6 bases from J, with 11 bases between. The CDR3 runs 14 residues. The CDR3 coding sequence is TGTGCCACCAGTGATTTTGGCAGGGGATCTGAAGCTTTCTTT. As protein: CATSDFGRGSEAFF.

The chain uses TRBV6-6 and TRBJ1-1; possibly TRBD1 for D (6 bases). Germline assignment: CDR1 MNHNY and CDR2 SVGAGI (reference sequence). The ends were cut back, 6 bases at V and 1 base at J, with 15 bases in the middle. This CDR3 has 15 amino acids. The CDR3 loop is CASRRQEPRNTEAFF. As DNA, the CDR3 is TGTGCCAGCAGGCGACAGGAACCTCGGAACACTGAAGCTTTCTTT.

This rearrangement joins TRBV18 to TRBJ1-1; D unclear. The V gene's germline CDR1 is KGHSH and CDR2 LQKENI. With 2 bases removed from V and 1 base from J, the gap between germline ends came to 14 bases. The CDR3 sequence is 16 residues long. The CDR3 region has the DNA TGTGCCAGCTCACCATATCACCCAGTGCAGAACACTGAAGCTTTCTTT. This codes for CASSPYHPVQNTEAFF.

The chain joins TRBV7-3 to TRBJ2-2, with TRBD2 matching over 14 bases. The germline V gene has CDR1 SGHTA and CDR2 FQGTGA. This CDR3 is built from 18 residues. J was trimmed by 5 bases and V by 5 bases; bases with no gene match: 10. CDR3 in DNA: TGTGCCAGCAGCCCGGGACTAGCGGGGGCCTCGGGGACCGGGGAGCTGTTTTTT. Amino acid sequence: CASSPGLAGASGTGELFF.

CDR3 in DNA: TGCGCCAGCAGCGTGGATCCCGGTGGCAGGGCGTACGAGCAGTACTTC. This gives the protein CASSVDPGGRAYEQYF. The chain combines TRBV5-1 with TRBJ2-7; tentative D call: TRBD1 (5 bases). The CDR3 runs to 16 residues. CDR1 and CDR2 from the germline V gene are SGHRS and YFSETQ. Trimming removed 4 bases at V and 4 bases at J, with 21 bases between. The variable domain in full, completed from reference TRBV5-1 and TRBJ2-7, reads KAGVTQTPRYLIKTRGQQVTLSCSPISGHRSVSWYQQTPGQGLQFLFEYFSETQRNKGNFPGRFSGRQFSNSRSEMNVSTLELGDSALYLCASSVDPGGRAYEQYFGPGTRLTVT.

The chain links TRBV5-1 to TRBJ2-5; a weak D match, TRBD2 (6 bases). The germline CDR1 and CDR2 sequences are SGHRS and YFSETQ. There are 13 residues in the CDR3. With 4 bases removed from V and 5 bases from J, the gap between germline ends came to 12 bases. The CDR3 loop reads CASSIGGGETQYF. The DNA of the CDR3 is TGCGCCAGCAGCATCGGGGGTGGGGAGACCCAGTACTTC.

The chain employs TRBV4-1 and TRBJ2-1; 8 bases fit TRBD1. The V gene end was trimmed by 5 bases and the J gene end by 3 bases; junction bases not matched to a gene: 9. Germline assignment: CDR1 MGHRA and CDR2 YSYEKL. CDR3 length: 16 residues. The CDR3 DNA sequence: TGCGCCAGCAGCGCCCTGCAGGGGGCCATCTACAATGAGCAGTTCTTC. Protein product: CASSALQGAIYNEQFF.

This clone came up a few times. This chain links TRBV18 with TRBJ2-2; D unresolved. The CDR3 sequence is 16 residues long. V lost 3 bases and J lost 0, with 11 bases in between. Germline V gene lookup returns CDR1 KGHSH and CDR2 LQKENI. The CDR3 DNA follows: TGTGCCAGCTCACCCAACAGCAGATCGAACACCGGGGAGCTGTTTTTT. It specifies CASSPNSRSNTGELFF.

V and J are TRBV5-6 and TRBJ2-2; TRBD2 matches at 9 bases. Germline CDR1 is SGHDT and CDR2 is YYEEEE. After removal of 0 bases from V and 2 bases from J, the junction contained 2 bases not matched to a gene. This CDR3 has 16 amino acids. The CDR3 DNA follows: TGTGCCAGCAGCTTGGTGACTAGCGGTAACACCGGGGAGCTGTTTTTT. Translating gives CASSLVTSGNTGELFF. The whole variable domain, remainder taken from reference TRBV5-6 and TRBJ2-2, is DAGVTQSPTHLIKTRGQQVTLRCSPKSGHDTVSWYQQALGQGPQFIFQYYEEEERQRGNFPDRFSGHQFPNYSSELNVNALLLGDSALYLCASSLVTSGNTGELFFGEGSRLTVL.